Each of the 8 T cell receptor beta chains below was sequenced from the same sample in a study of response to subunit inactivated influenza vaccine (dated by TCRdb to 2017 to 2018). The library relied on RT-PCR. For sequencing, an Illumina HiSeq 2500 was employed. In TCRdb, the public reads were trimmed at Q25 with fastp and aligned with MiXCR, with productive beta chains retained. Identical CDR3 proteins give one entry, which carries the most common genes and DNA. A total of around 580,000 distinct CDR3 sequences appear in this sample, roughly 10% of them only once. Clones ranked in the top ten supply roughly 10% of the sample. The sample was PBMCs from blood, taken on the day of vaccination. Source of these receptors: a man aged 45-60 years who received an inactivated influenza vaccine. Donor details come from another sample of the same person, matched by shared clones.

The V gene is TRBV7-2, the J gene TRBJ2-7; TRBD1 matches 11 bases. V lost 6 bases, J lost 7 bases, and 11 bases stayed unmatched. Germline V gives CDR1 SGHTA, CDR2 FQGNSA. The CDR3 spans 15 residues. CDR3 in DNA: TGTGCCAGCAGTCGAGGACAGGGGGCGCTGGGGGAGCAGTACTTC. Encoded protein: CASSRGQGALGEQYF.

The J gene is TRBJ2-3, the V gene TRBV6-5; no clear D. Germline V gene data show CDR1 as MNHEY and CDR2 as SVGAGI. V was trimmed by 1 base and J by 0 bases, leaving 8 bases between them. This CDR3 is built from 15 residues. CDR3 loop: CASSYLPASTDTQYF. In DNA, the CDR3 is TGTGCCAGCAGTTACTTACCGGCTAGCACAGATACGCAGTATTTT.

Only a few counts were recorded for this clonotype. The chain carries TRBV3-1 and TRBJ1-5, with D perhaps matching TRBD1 (5 bases). The CDR3 sequence is 15 residues long. Trimming took 0 bases from V and 6 from J, leaving 12 bases between them. Germline-derived CDR1 and CDR2 are LGHDT and YNNKEL (reference sequence). The DNA for the CDR3 is TGTGCCAGCAGCCAAGATCTCCGGGGCAGTCAGCCCCAGCATTTT. It codes for CASSQDLRGSQPQHF.

On this clonotype itself: One end of the junction varies from germline; a read error may be responsible. The gene calls are TRBV30 and TRBJ1-1; no clear D gene. This CDR3 comprises 11 residues. Germline CDR1 GTSNPN, CDR2 SVGIG (reference sequence). The CDR3 DNA is TGTGCCAGCGTACGGGCTCGACGGGGTTATTTT. This encodes CASVRARRGYF.

The chain is built from TRBV28 and TRBJ2-3, with D uncertain. The length of the CDR3 is 13 residues. In germline, CDR1 is MDHEN, CDR2 SYDVKM. The germline V and J ends were trimmed by 2 bases and 6 bases, with 9 bases remaining between them. The CDR3 DNA sequence: TGTGCCAGCAGTTTAAAGTGGGTTGATACGCAGTATTTT. This gives the protein CASSLKWVDTQYF.

In its sample, this clonotype was seen a few times. The rearrangement uses TRBV12-3 or TRBV12-4 and TRBJ1-2; 7 nucleotides match TRBD1. Trimming at V came to 7 bases and at J to 13 bases, leaving 6 bases not matched to a gene. CDR3 length equals 10 residues. CDR3 sequence (DNA): TGTGCCAGCACCCTGGACAGGAGCACCTTC. Protein product: CASTLDRSTF.

This clonotype has more than one count but fewer than ten. The rearrangement joins TRBV6-1 to TRBJ1-5, with a tentative D call TRBD1 (6 bases). CDR1 MNHNS and CDR2 SASEGT come from the germline V gene. The V end was cut by 5 bases, the J end by 7 bases, with 18 bases between. This CDR3 has 15 amino acids. The CDR3 here is CASSPGTLGAQPQHF. The CDR3 coding sequence is TGTGCCAGCAGTCCGGGGACATTGGGGGCCCAGCCCCAGCATTTT.

This clonotype showed up just a few times. The chain has TRBV20-1 and TRBJ2-3, with no clear D. The CDR3 runs to 11 residues. V gave up 6 bases and J gave up 6 bases, with 10 bases separating them. Germline CDR1 reads DFQATT; CDR2 reads SNEGSKA (reference sequence). The CDR3 bases are TGCAGTGCCCCCGTGGGGGATACGCAGTATTTT. Translating gives CSAPVGDTQYF.